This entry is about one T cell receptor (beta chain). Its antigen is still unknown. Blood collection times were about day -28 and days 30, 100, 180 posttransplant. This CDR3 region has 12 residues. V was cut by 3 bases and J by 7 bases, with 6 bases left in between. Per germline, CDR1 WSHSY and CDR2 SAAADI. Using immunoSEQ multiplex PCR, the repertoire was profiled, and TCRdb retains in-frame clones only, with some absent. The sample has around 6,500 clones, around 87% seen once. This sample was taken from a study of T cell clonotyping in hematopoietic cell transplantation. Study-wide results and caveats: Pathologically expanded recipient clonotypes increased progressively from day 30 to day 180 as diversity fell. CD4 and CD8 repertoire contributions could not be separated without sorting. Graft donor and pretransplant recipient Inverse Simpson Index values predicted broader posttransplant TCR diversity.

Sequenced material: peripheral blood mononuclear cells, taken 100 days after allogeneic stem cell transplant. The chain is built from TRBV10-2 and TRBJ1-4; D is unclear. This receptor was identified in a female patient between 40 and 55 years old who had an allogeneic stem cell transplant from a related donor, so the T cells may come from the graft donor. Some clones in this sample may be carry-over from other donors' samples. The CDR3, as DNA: TGCGCCAGCAGTGAACGCCTTGAAAAACTGTTTTTT. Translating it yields CASSERLEKLFF.